Following are 12 T cell receptor beta chains from one sample sequenced in a study of OX40 agonist ivuxolimab in advanced cancers. Here immunoSEQ multiplex PCR was the method, and the copy in TCRdb shows in-frame clones only, minus some. The top ten clones hold 9.5% of a sample with about 21,000 clones, about 77% of them seen once. The sequencing here drew on CD4+ or CD8+ T cells sorted from blood, taken in a trial of the OX40 agonist ivuxolimab. The receptors here all came from an adult with an advanced solid tumor such as melanoma, head and neck, liver or kidney cancer.

This chain connects TRBV4-2 to TRBJ1-6; D is uncertain. The CDR3 is 15 residues long. V was shortened by 2 bases and J by 9 bases, with 14 bases between the two germline ends. Per germline, CDR1 LGHNA and CDR2 YNFKEQ. The CDR3 nucleotides read TGTGCCAGCAGCCAAACGACGGGAGGAGCTTCACCCCTCCACTTT. Protein sequence: CASSQTTGGASPLHF.

The chain has TRBV7-9 and TRBJ1-4; D is undetermined. Germline CDR1 is SEHNR and CDR2 is FQNEAQ (reference sequence). V was cut by 3 bases and J by 0 bases, with 8 bases left in between. CDR3 length equals 15 residues. CDR3: CASSFGVATNEKLFF. The DNA for the CDR3 is TGTGCCAGCAGCTTCGGGGTTGCAACTAATGAAAAACTGTTTTTT.

The chain couples TRBV5-6 to TRBJ2-5; the D gene is possibly TRBD1 (6 bases). CDR3 size: 16 residues. V gave up 4 bases and J gave up 1 base, with 17 bases separating them. CDR1 is SGHDT and CDR2 is YYEEEE in the germline V gene. CDR3 nucleotides: TGTGCCAGCAGCAAGGTACAGGGCCCGACCCAAGAGACCCAGTACTTC. Translating it yields CASSKVQGPTQETQYF.

The CDR3 region has the DNA TGTGCCAGCAGCTTAGGTCGGGACAGGGTGGTATATTTT. This translates into CASSLGRDRVVYF. The chain carries TRBV11-3 and TRBJ1-3; 9 bases map to TRBD1. There are 13 residues in the CDR3. The germline CDR1 and CDR2 sequences are SGHNT and YENEEA. Trimming took 1 base from V and 14 from J; bases not matched to a gene: 6.

This clone has only a few counts. This sequence joins TRBV11-2 and TRBJ1-2; D is undetermined. CDR1 and CDR2 from the germline V gene are SGHAT and FQNNGV. This CDR3 is built from 15 residues. Trimming took 0 bases from V and 2 from J, leaving 10 bases between them. The CDR3 protein is CASSLDGLGNYGYTF. CDR3 nucleotides: TGTGCCAGCAGCTTAGATGGGTTAGGAAACTATGGCTACACCTTC. The full variable domain, completed using reference TRBV11-2 and TRBJ1-2, is EAGVAQSPRYKIIEKRQSVAFWCNPISGHATLYWYQQILGQGPKLLIQFQNNGVVDDSQLPKDRFSAERLKGVDSTLKIQPAKLEDSAVYLCASSLDGLGNYGYTFGSGTRLTVV.

This sequence joins TRBV10-2 and TRBJ2-5, with a tentative D call TRBD2 (5 bases). Trimming took off 7 bases at V and 5 bases at J, with 17 bases between the two ends. Germline CDR1 WSHSY, CDR2 SAAADI. CDR3 size: 14 residues. The CDR3 region has the DNA TGCGCCAGCATGTTCGCACTGACGGGGGAGACCCAGTACTTC. Its translation is CASMFALTGETQYF.

CDR3 nucleotide sequence: TGTGCCAGCAGAGGGTGGGACACTAATGAAAAACTGTTTTTT. This encodes CASRGWDTNEKLFF. J is TRBJ1-4 and V is TRBV11-2; maybe TRBD1 (5 bases). V was trimmed by 6 bases and J by 2 bases, leaving 10 bases between them. This CDR3 region has 14 residues. CDR1 and CDR2 (germline): SGHAT, FQNNGV.

The rearrangement joins TRBV10-3 to TRBJ2-2; the D is unclear. The V end lost 6 bases, the J end lost 4 bases, and 6 bases lay between the germline ends. Germline V CDR1 and CDR2: ENHRY, SYGVKD. The CDR3 totals 12 residues. DNA for the CDR3: TGTGCCATCAGGGGCCCCACCGGGGAGCTGTTTTTT. It codes for CAIRGPTGELFF.

The V gene is TRBV6-1, the J gene TRBJ1-5; D unresolved. Between the trimmed V and J ends, which lost 4 bases and 3 bases, there was a span of 7 bases. CDR3 size: 13 residues. Germline assignment: CDR1 MNHNS and CDR2 SASEGT. The CDR3: CASSAGPNQPQHF. CDR3 bases: TGTGCCAGCAGTGCAGGACCCAATCAGCCCCAGCATTTT.

This clone was picked up one time. This chain uses TRBV7-3 with TRBJ2-5, with 11 positions matching TRBD2. This CDR3 contains 15 residues. The germline CDR1 and CDR2 sequences are SGHTA and FQGTGA. Germline trimming cut 5 bases from V and 4 bases from J; bases unmatched to any gene: 6. CDR3 coding DNA: TGTGCCAGCAGCGTGACTAGCGGGGCGGCAGAGACCCAGTACTTC. This codes for CASSVTSGAAETQYF.

About this clone: Its ends do not fully match the called genes, so a read error is possible. The gene calls are TRBV6-5 and TRBJ2-5; the D gene is possibly TRBD2 (6 bases). Germline V gives CDR1 MNHEY, CDR2 SVGAGI. The CDR3 has 13 amino acids. The CDR3 spells CTSSRGNWETQYF. The CDR3 region has the DNA TGTACCAGCAGCCGGGGGAATTGGGAGACCCAGTACTTC.

This rearrangement joins TRBV10-3 to TRBJ1-1, with 7 bases fitting TRBD1. CDR1 and CDR2 (germline): ENHRY, SYGVKD. With V trimmed by 7 bases and J by 4 bases, 6 bases remained unmatched. The CDR3 spans 13 residues. CDR3 amino acids: CAIKGQTFTEAFF. CDR3 coding DNA: TGTGCCATCAAGGGACAGACATTCACTGAAGCTTTCTTT.